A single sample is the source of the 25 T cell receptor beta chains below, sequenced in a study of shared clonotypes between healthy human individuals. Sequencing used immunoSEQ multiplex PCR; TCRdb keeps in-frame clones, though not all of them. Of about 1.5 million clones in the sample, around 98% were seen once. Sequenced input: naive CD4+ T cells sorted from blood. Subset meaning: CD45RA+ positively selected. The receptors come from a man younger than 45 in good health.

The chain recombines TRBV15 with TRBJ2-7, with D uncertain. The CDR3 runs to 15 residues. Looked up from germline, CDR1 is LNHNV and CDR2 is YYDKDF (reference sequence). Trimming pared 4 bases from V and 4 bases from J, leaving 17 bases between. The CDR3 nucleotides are TGTGCCACCAGCACAATCGAGCCAGGACGTTACGAGCAGTACTTC. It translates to CATSTIEPGRYEQYF. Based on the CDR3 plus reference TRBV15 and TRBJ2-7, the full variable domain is DAMVIQNPRYQVTQFGKPVTLSCSQTLNHNVMYWYQQKSSQAPKLLFHYYDKDFNNEADTPDNFQSRRPNTSFCFLDIRSPGLGDTAMYLCATSTIEPGRYEQYFGPGTRLTVT.

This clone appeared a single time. CDR3 in DNA: TGTGCCAGAAGCAAGGGGACAGGGACCACAGATACGCAGTATTTT. Amino acid sequence: CARSKGTGTTDTQYF. The rearrangement links TRBV5-3 to TRBJ2-3; 9 nucleotides agree with TRBD1. TRBV5-3 is marked as an open reading frame, function uncertain. V dropped 4 bases and J dropped 2; count of bases not matched to a gene: 5. The CDR3 runs to 15 residues.

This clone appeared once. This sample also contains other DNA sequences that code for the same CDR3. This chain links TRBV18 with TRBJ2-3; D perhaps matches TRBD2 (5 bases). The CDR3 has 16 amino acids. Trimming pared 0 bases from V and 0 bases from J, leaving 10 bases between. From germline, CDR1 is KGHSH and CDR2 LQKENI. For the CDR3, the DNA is TGTGCCAGCTCACCACCGGGAGTCCGTAGCACAGATACGCAGTATTTT. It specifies CASSPPGVRSTDTQYF.

The CDR3 is CASSRSGAGYNEQFF. The CDR3 coding sequence is TGTGCCAGCAGCCGTAGCGGGGCCGGATACAATGAGCAGTTCTTC. V is TRBV28 and J is TRBJ2-1; TRBD2 agrees at 8 bases. The ends lost 6 bases at V and 4 bases at J; junction bases unmatched: 8. CDR1 MDHEN and CDR2 SYDVKM come from the germline V gene. This CDR3 has 15 amino acids.

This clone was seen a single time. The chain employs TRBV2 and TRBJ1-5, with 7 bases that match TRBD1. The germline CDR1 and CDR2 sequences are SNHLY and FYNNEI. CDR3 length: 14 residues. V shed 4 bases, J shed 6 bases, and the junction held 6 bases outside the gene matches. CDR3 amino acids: CASSADRQTQPQHF. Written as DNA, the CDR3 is TGTGCCAGCAGTGCGGACAGGCAGACTCAGCCCCAGCATTTT.

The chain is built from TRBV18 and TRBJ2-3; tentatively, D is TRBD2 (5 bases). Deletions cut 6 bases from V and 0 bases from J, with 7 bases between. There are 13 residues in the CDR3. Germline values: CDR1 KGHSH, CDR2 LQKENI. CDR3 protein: CASSTGSTDTQYF. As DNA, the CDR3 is TGTGCCAGCTCTACGGGAAGCACAGATACGCAGTATTTT.

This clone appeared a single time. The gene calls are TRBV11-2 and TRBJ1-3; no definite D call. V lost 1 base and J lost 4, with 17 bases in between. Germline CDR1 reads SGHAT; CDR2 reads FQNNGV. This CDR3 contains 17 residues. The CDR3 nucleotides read TGTGCCAGCAGCTTAGCCGGTAGAGTCTCCCGAGGAAACACCATATATTTT. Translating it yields CASSLAGRVSRGNTIYF.

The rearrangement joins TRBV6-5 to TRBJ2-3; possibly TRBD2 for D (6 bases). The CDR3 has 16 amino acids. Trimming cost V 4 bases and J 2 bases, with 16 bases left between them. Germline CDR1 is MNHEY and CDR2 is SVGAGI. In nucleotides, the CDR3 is TGTGCCAGCAGTTCCCTGACTAGGGCAAACACAGATACGCAGTATTTT. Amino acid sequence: CASSSLTRANTDTQYF.

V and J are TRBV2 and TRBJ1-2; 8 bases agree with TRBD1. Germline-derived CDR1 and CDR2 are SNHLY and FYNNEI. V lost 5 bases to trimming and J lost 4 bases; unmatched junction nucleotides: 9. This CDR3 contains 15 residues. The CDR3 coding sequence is TGTGCCAGCAGTCCCGGCAGGGGGCTGGGCTATGGCTACACCTTC. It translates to CASSPGRGLGYGYTF.

The CDR3 sequence is CASSPPSGSRANEQFF. CDR3 nucleotides: TGTGCCAGCTCACCACCGAGCGGGAGCCGGGCCAATGAGCAGTTCTTC. J is TRBJ2-1 and V is TRBV18; 8 positions match TRBD2. This CDR3 is 16 amino acids long. The germline V gene encodes CDR1 KGHSH and CDR2 LQKENI. Trimming at V came to 0 bases and at J to 6 bases, leaving 7 bases not matched to a gene.

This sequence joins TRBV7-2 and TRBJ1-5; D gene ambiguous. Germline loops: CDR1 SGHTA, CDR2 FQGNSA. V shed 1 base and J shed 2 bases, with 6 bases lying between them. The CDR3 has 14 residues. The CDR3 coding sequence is TGTGCCAGCAGCTTAGGTTGGGGCAATCAGCCCCAGCATTTT. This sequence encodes CASSLGWGNQPQHF.

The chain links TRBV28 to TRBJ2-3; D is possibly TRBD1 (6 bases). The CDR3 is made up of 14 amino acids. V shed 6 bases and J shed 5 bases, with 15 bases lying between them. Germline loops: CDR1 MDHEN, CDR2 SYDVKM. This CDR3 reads CASRTGLQGDTQYF. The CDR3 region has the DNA TGTGCCAGCAGGACTGGGCTACAGGGAGATACGCAGTATTTT. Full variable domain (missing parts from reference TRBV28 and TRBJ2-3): DVKVTQSSRYLVKRTGEKVFLECVQDMDHENMFWYRQDPGLGLRLIYFSYDVKMKEKGDIPEGYSVSREKKERFSLILESASTNQTSMYLCASRTGLQGDTQYFGPGTRLTVL.

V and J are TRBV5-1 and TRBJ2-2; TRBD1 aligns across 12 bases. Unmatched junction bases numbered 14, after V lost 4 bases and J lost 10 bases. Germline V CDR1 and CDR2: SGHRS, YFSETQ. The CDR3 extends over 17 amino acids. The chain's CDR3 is CASSLGQGAFFLEELFF. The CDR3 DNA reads TGCGCCAGCAGCCTGGGACAGGGGGCATTTTTTTTGGAGGAGCTGTTTTTT.

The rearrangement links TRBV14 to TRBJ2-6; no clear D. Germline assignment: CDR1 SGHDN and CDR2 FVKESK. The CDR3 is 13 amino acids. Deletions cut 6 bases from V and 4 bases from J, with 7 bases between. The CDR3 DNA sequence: TGTGCCAGCAGACCCACAGGGGCCAACGTCCTGACTTTC. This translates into CASRPTGANVLTF.

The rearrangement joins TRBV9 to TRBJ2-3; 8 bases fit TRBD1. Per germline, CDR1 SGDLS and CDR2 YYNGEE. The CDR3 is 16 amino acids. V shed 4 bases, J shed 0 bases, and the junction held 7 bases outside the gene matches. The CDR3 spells CASSSRGQASTDTQYF. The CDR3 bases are TGTGCCAGCAGCAGTAGGGGACAGGCTAGCACAGATACGCAGTATTTT.

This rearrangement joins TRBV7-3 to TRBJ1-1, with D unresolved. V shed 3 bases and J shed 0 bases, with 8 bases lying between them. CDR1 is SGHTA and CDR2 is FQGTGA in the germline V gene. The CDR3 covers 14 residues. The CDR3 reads CASSLWQLNTEAFF. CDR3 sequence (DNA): TGTGCCAGCAGCTTGTGGCAGCTGAACACTGAAGCTTTCTTT.

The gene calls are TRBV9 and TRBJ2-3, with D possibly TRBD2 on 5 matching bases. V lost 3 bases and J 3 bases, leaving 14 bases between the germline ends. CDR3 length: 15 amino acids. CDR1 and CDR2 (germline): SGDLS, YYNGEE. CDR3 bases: TGTGCCAGCAGCGCCATCCCCACTAGGACAGATACGCAGTATTTT. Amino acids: CASSAIPTRTDTQYF.

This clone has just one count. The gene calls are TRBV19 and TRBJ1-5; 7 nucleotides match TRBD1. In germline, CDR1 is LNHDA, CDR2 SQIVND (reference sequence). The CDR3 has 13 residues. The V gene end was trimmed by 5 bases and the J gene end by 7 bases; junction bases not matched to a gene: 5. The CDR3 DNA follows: TGTGCCAGTAGTTCGACAGGGCGGCAGCCCCAGCATTTT. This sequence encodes CASSSTGRQPQHF.

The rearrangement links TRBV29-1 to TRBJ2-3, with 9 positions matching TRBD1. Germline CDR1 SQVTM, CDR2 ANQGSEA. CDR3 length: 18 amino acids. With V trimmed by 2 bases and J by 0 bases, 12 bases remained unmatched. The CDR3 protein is CSVEFFGGQGFSTDTQYF. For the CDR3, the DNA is TGCAGCGTTGAATTTTTTGGGGGACAGGGATTTAGCACAGATACGCAGTATTTT.

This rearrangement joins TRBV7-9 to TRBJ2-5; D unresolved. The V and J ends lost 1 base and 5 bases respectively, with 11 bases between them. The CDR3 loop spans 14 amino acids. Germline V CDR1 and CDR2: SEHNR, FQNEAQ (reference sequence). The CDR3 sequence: CASSLVHLGETQYF. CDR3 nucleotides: TGTGCCAGCAGCTTAGTACACCTTGGGGAGACCCAGTACTTC.

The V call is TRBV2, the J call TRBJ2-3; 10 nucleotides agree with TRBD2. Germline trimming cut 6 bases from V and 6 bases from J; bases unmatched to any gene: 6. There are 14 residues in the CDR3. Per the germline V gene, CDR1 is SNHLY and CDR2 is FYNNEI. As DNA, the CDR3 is TGTGCCAGCAGCCTAGCGGGAGAAGGTGATACGCAGTATTTT. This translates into CASSLAGEGDTQYF.

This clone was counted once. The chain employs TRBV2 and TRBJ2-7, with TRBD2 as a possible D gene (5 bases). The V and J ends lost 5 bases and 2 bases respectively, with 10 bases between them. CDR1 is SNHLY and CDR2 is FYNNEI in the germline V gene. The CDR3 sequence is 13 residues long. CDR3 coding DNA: TGTGCCAGCAGTCTCCGGGAAACCTACGAGCAGTACTTC. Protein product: CASSLRETYEQYF.

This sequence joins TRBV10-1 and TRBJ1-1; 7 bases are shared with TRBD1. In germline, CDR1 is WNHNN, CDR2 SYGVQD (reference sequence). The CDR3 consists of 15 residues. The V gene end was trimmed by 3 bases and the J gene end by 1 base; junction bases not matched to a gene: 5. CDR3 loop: CASSDLRTGNTEAFF. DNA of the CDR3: TGCGCCAGCAGTGACCTTCGGACAGGGAACACTGAAGCTTTCTTT.

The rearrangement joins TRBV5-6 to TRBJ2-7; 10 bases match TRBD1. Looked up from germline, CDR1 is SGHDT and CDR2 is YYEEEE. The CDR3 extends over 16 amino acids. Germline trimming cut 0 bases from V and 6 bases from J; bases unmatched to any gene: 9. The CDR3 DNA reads TGTGCCAGCAGCTTGGGGTCTGGGACAGGGGTAAGCGAGCAGTACTTC. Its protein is CASSLGSGTGVSEQYF.

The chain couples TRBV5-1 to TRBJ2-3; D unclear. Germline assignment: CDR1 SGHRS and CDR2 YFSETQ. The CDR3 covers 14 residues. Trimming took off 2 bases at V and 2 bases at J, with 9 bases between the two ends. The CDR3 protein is CASSLLALTDTQYF. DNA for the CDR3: TGCGCCAGCAGCTTACTCGCCCTCACAGATACGCAGTATTTT.